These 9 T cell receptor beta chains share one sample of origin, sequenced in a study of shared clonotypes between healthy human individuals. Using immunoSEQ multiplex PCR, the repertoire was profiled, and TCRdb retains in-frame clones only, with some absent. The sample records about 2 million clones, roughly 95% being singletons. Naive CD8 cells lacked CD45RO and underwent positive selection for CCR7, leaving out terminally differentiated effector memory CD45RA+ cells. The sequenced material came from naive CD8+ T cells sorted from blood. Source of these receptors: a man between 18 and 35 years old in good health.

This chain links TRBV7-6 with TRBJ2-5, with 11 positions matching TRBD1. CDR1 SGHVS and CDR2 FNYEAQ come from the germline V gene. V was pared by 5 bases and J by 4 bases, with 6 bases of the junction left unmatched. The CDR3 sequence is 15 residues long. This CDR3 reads CASSPPGQGAETQYF. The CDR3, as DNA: TGTGCCAGCAGCCCACCCGGACAGGGGGCAGAGACCCAGTACTTC.

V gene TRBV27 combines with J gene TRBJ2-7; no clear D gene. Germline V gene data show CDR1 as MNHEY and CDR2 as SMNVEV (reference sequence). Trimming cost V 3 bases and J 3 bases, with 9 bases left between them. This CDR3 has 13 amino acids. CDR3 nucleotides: TGTGCCAGCAGTTTTGGGCACGGCTACGAGCAGTACTTC. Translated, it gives CASSFGHGYEQYF.

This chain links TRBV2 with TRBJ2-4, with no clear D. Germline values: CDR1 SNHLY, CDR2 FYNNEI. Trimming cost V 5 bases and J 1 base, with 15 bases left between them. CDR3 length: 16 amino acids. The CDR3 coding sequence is TGTGCCAGCAGTCCCCCCGTCCTAGATGCCAAAAACATTCAGTACTTC. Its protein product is CASSPPVLDAKNIQYF.

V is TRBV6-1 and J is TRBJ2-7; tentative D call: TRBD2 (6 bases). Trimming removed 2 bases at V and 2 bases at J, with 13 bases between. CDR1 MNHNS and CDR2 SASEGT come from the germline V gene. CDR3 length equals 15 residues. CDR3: CASSEWGEDPYEQYF. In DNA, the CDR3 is TGTGCCAGCAGTGAATGGGGGGAGGACCCCTACGAGCAGTACTTC.

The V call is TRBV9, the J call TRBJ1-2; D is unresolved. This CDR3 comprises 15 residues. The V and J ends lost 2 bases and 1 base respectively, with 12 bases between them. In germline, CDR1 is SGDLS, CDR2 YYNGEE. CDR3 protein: CASSVNSDFNYGYTF. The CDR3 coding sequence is TGTGCCAGCAGCGTTAACTCAGACTTTAACTATGGCTACACCTTC. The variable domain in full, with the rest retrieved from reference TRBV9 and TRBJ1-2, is DSGVTQTPKHLITATGQRVTLRCSPRSGDLSVYWYQQSLDQGLQFLIQYYNGEERAKGNILERFSAQQFPDLHSELNLSSLELGDSALYFCASSVNSDFNYGYTFGSGTRLTVV.

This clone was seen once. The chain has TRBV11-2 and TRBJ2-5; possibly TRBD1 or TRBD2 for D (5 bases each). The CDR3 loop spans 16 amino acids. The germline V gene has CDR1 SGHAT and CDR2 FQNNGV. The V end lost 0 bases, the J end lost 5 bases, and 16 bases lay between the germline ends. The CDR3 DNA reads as TGTGCCAGCAGCTTAGAGCCAGGGACCCTCTTTGAGACCCAGTACTTC. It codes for CASSLEPGTLFETQYF.

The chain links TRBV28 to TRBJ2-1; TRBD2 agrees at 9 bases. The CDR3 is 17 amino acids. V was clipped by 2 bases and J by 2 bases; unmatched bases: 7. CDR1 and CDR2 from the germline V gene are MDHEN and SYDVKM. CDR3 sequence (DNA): TGTGCCAGCAGTTTAGGGATAGCGGGAGAAGCCTACAATGAGCAGTTCTTC. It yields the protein CASSLGIAGEAYNEQFF.

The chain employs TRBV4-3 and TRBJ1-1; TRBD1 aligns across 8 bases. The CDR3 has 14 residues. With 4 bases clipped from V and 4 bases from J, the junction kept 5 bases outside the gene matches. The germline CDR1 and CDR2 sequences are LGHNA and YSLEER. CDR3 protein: CASSPLGQGTEAFF. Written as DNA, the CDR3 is TGCGCCAGCAGCCCTCTCGGACAGGGCACTGAAGCTTTCTTT.

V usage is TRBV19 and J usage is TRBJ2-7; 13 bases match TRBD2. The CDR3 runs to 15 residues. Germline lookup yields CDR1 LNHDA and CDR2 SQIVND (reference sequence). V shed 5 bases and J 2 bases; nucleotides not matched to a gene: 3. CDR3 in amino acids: CASSFGTSGAYEQYF. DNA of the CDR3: TGTGCCAGTAGTTTTGGGACTAGCGGGGCCTACGAGCAGTACTTC.